These 18 T cell receptor beta chains share one sample of origin, sequenced in a study of OX40 agonist ivuxolimab in advanced cancers. The method was immunoSEQ multiplex PCR; TCRdb's version includes in-frame clones alone and lacks a portion of them. Of around 64,000 clones in the sample, approximately 90% were seen once. This sample comprised CD4+ or CD8+ T cells sorted from blood, obtained in a trial of the OX40 agonist ivuxolimab. The receptor set was obtained from an adult with an advanced solid tumor such as melanoma, head and neck, liver or kidney cancer.

V usage is TRBV6-1 and J usage is TRBJ2-1; 9 positions agree with TRBD2. The ends lost 5 bases at V and 5 bases at J; junction bases unmatched: 4. Germline V gene lookup returns CDR1 MNHNS and CDR2 SASEGT. This CDR3 spans 14 amino acids. The CDR3 DNA reads as TGTGCCAGCAGTATACTAGCGGGCGACAATGAGCAGTTCTTC. It codes for CASSILAGDNEQFF.

Only one count was recorded for this clone. The gene calls are TRBV11-2 and TRBJ2-3, with D perhaps matching TRBD1 or TRBD2 (6 bases each). The CDR3 runs to 15 residues. Trimming stripped 5 bases from V and 5 bases from J, with 17 bases between. The germline CDR1 and CDR2 sequences are SGHAT and FQNNGV. The chain's CDR3 is CASSLGPGAGDTQYF. CDR3 in DNA: TGTGCCAGCAGCCTCGGCCCGGGGGCAGGAGATACGCAGTATTTT.

V gene TRBV30 combines with J gene TRBJ2-7; 12 bases align to TRBD1. The CDR3 loop spans 14 amino acids. Germline V gene sequence: CDR1 GTSNPN, CDR2 SVGIG (reference sequence). J gave up 5 bases and V 4 bases, and 6 bases lay outside the gene matches. The CDR3 region has the DNA TGTGCCTGGAATTACGGGACAGGGGGCCACGAGCAGTACTTC. This encodes CAWNYGTGGHEQYF.

The chain employs TRBV5-4 and TRBJ1-4, with TRBD1 matching over 9 bases. This CDR3 contains 15 residues. The germline V gene encodes CDR1 SGHNT and CDR2 YYREEE (reference sequence). V lost 3 bases to trimming and J lost 5 bases; unmatched junction nucleotides: 5. For the CDR3, the DNA is TGTGCCAGCAGCTCTAACAGGGGGCAGAATGAAAAACTGTTTTTT. Amino acids: CASSSNRGQNEKLFF.

This clone has just one count. V is TRBV11-2 and J is TRBJ2-1, with D possibly being TRBD2 (6 bases). V was shortened by 2 bases and J by 1 base, with 12 bases between the two germline ends. The CDR3 is made up of 16 amino acids. The germline CDR1 and CDR2 sequences are SGHAT and FQNNGV. This CDR3 is CASSLRGRGSYNEQFF. The CDR3 DNA reads TGTGCCAGCAGCTTACGCGGGCGGGGTTCCTACAATGAGCAGTTCTTC. Filled out from reference TRBV11-2 and TRBJ2-1, the complete variable domain reads EAGVAQSPRYKIIEKRQSVAFWCNPISGHATLYWYQQILGQGPKLLIQFQNNGVVDDSQLPKDRFSAERLKGVDSTLKIQPAKLEDSAVYLCASSLRGRGSYNEQFFGPGTRLTVL.

The chain carries TRBV5-1 and TRBJ1-1; tentatively, D is TRBD1 (5 bases). The CDR3 extends over 16 amino acids. Germline CDR1 is SGHRS and CDR2 is YFSETQ. V lost 0 bases to trimming and J lost 0 bases, with 12 bases between them. The CDR3 is CASSLARGNMNTEAFF. The CDR3 DNA is TGCGCCAGCAGCTTGGCTCGGGGGAACATGAACACTGAAGCTTTCTTT.

The chain employs TRBV7-3 and TRBJ2-7; D might be TRBD1 (6 bases). Trimming pared 2 bases from V and 3 bases from J, leaving 14 bases between. The CDR3 runs 15 residues. Germline V gene sequence: CDR1 SGHTA, CDR2 FQGTGA. CDR3 residues: CASSLSAGEFYEQYF. CDR3 coding DNA: TGTGCCAGCAGCTTATCGGCAGGGGAATTCTACGAGCAGTACTTC.

The chain links TRBV7-3 to TRBJ2-5, with 9 bases lining up with TRBD2. The CDR3 runs 18 residues. V shed 2 bases and J 5 bases; nucleotides not matched to a gene: 15. CDR1 and CDR2 from the germline V gene are SGHTA and FQGTGA. CDR3: CASSLGGLAGRGWETQYF. The CDR3 region has the DNA TGTGCCAGCAGCTTAGGGGGCCTAGCGGGAAGGGGTTGGGAGACCCAGTACTTC.

This chain links TRBV5-4 with TRBJ2-7; D might be TRBD1 (6 bases). Germline values: CDR1 SGHNT, CDR2 YYREEE (reference sequence). Trimming left V 1 base short and J 7 bases short, with 12 bases between. This CDR3 contains 13 residues. As DNA, the CDR3 is TGTGCCAGCAGCTTGATGGGGGCTGGGGAGCAGTACTTC. Encoded protein: CASSLMGAGEQYF.

This chain connects TRBV4-1 to TRBJ2-7; D not resolved. The CDR3 is 14 residues long. Germline CDR1 MGHRA, CDR2 YSYEKL. Deletions cut 1 base from V and 3 bases from J, with 10 bases between. In nucleotides, the CDR3 is TGCGCCAGCAGCCAAGTCTCAGCGATCTACGAGCAGTACTTC. Translating it yields CASSQVSAIYEQYF.

The chain is built from TRBV6-4 and TRBJ2-7; 8 bases map to TRBD2. J gave up 7 bases and V 4 bases, and 12 bases lay outside the gene matches. Germline values: CDR1 MRHNA, CDR2 SNTAGT. The CDR3 is made up of 15 amino acids. CDR3 nucleotide sequence: TGTGCCAGCAGTGCGGAAGCGGGGGCCTTCGGGGAGCAGTACTTC. As protein: CASSAEAGAFGEQYF.

The CDR3 DNA reads TGTGCCAGCAGCTTAGGGGATCAGCCCCAGCATTTT. This sequence encodes CASSLGDQPQHF. V usage is TRBV7-9 and J usage is TRBJ1-5, with D hard to call. Germline V gene data show CDR1 as SEHNR and CDR2 as FQNEAQ (reference sequence). This CDR3 is 12 amino acids long. The V gene lost 1 base and the J gene lost 5 bases, with 3 bases spanning the gap.

This chain links TRBV2 with TRBJ1-4; no clear D gene. The V gene's germline CDR1 is SNHLY and CDR2 FYNNEI. There are 15 residues in the CDR3. Trimming took 6 bases from V and 5 from J, leaving 16 bases between them. CDR3 protein: CASSPPARRNEKLFF. The CDR3, as DNA: TGTGCCAGCAGCCCCCCGGCCAGACGAAATGAAAAACTGTTTTTT.

The chain recombines TRBV7-2 with TRBJ2-7; unclear D gene. This CDR3 has 12 amino acids. Trimming left V 3 bases short and J 3 bases short, with 6 bases between. Germline V lookup: CDR1 SGHTA, CDR2 FQGNSA. CDR3 bases: TGTGCCAGCAGCTTTTACGACTACGAGCAGTACTTC. It is translated as CASSFYDYEQYF.

This clone is a singleton in its sample. The chain is built from TRBV6-1 and TRBJ2-5, with 7 positions matching TRBD1. The J call is in doubt because the DNA end fits TRBJ2-7 better. Per germline, CDR1 MNHNS and CDR2 SASEGT. This CDR3 has 15 residues. The CDR3 region is CASSPRTGLTYEQYF. In DNA form, the CDR3 reads TGTGCCAGCAGTCCTCGGACAGGCCTAACCTACGAGCAGTACTTC.

This clone was seen more than once but under ten times. The chain recombines TRBV9 with TRBJ2-5, with TRBD1 matching 9 bases. V dropped 4 bases and J dropped 5; count of bases not matched to a gene: 12. The germline CDR1 and CDR2 sequences are SGDLS and YYNGEE. CDR3 length: 16 residues. CDR3 residues: CASSPQDRGWGETQYF. For the CDR3, the DNA is TGTGCCAGCAGCCCTCAGGACAGGGGCTGGGGGGAGACCCAGTACTTC.

This chain uses TRBV7-9 with TRBJ2-7, with 9 bases that match TRBD1. After removal of 5 bases from V and 6 bases from J, the junction contained 5 bases not matched to a gene. Germline CDR1 is SEHNR and CDR2 is FQNEAQ (reference sequence). The CDR3 contains 13 residues. CDR3 protein: CASSRTTGGEQYF. CDR3 coding DNA: TGTGCCAGCAGCCGAACGACAGGGGGCGAGCAGTACTTC. The full variable domain, with the rest looked up from reference TRBV7-9 and TRBJ2-7, is DTGVSQNPRHKITKRGQNVTFRCDPISEHNRLYWYRQTLGQGPEFLTYFQNEAQLEKSRLLSDRFSAERPKGSFSTLEIQRTEQGDSAMYLCASSRTTGGEQYFGPGTRLTVT.

V and J are TRBV5-1 and TRBJ2-7, with D possibly being TRBD1 (6 bases). The CDR3 runs to 13 residues. Germline CDR1 SGHRS, CDR2 YFSETQ. Trimming left V 0 bases short and J 3 bases short, with 7 bases between. CDR3: CASSLGGRYEQYF. The CDR3 DNA reads TGCGCCAGCAGCTTGGGGGGGCGCTACGAGCAGTACTTC.